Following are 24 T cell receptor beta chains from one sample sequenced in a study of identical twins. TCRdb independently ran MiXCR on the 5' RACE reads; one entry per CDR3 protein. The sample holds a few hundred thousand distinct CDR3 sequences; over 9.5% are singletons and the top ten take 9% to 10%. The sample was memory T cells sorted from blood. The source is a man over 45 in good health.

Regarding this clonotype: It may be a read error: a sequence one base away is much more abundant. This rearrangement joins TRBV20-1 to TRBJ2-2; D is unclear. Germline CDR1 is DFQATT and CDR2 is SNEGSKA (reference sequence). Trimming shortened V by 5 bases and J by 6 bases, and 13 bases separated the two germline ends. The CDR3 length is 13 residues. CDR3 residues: CSADQVNAGELFF. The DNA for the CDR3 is TGCAGTGCTGACCAAGTAAACGCCGGGGAGCTGTTTTTT.

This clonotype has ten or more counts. The CDR3 spells CASSLGLVRATEAFF. DNA of the CDR3: TGTGCCAGCAGCTTGGGCTTGGTCAGGGCCACTGAAGCTTTCTTT. The chain joins TRBV5-8 to TRBJ1-1, with D perhaps TRBD1 (5 bases). V was clipped by 0 bases and J by 4 bases, with 13 bases between them. From germline, CDR1 is SGHTS and CDR2 YDEGEE. This CDR3 spans 15 amino acids. Complete variable domain (other parts from reference TRBV5-8 and TRBJ1-1): EAGVTQSPTHLIKTRGQQATLRCSPISGHTSVYWYQQALGLGLQFLLWYDEGEERNRGNFPPRFSGRQFPNYSSELNVNALELEDSALYLCASSLGLVRATEAFFGQGTRLTVV.

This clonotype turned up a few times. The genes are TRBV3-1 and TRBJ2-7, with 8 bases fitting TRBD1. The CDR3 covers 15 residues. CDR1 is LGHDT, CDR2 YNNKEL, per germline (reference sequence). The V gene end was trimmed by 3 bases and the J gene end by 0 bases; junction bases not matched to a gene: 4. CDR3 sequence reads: CASSQRTGSSYEQYF. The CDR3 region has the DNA TGTGCCAGCAGCCAGAGGACAGGGAGCTCCTACGAGCAGTACTTC.

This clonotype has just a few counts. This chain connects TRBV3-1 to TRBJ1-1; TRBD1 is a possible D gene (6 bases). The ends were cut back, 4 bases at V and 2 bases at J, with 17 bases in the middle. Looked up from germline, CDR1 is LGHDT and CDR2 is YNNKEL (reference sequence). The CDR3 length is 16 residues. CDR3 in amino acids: CASSLGGQRINTEAFF. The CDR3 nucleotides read TGTGCCAGCAGCCTGGGGGGGCAAAGAATTAACACTGAAGCTTTCTTT.

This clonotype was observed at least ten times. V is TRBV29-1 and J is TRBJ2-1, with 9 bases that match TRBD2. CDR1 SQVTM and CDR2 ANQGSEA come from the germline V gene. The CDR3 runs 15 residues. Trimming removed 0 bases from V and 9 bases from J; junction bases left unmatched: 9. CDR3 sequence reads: CSVEEVAGGSGEQFF. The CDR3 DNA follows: TGCAGCGTTGAAGAAGTTGCGGGAGGGAGCGGTGAGCAGTTCTTC.

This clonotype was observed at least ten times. The chain's CDR3 is CAITGGNNEQFF. CDR3 DNA sequence: TGTGCCATCACAGGGGGAAACAATGAGCAGTTCTTC. The rearrangement uses TRBV10-3 and TRBJ2-1, with 7 bases fitting TRBD1. Germline lookup yields CDR1 ENHRY and CDR2 SYGVKD. With 7 bases clipped from V and 5 bases from J, the junction kept 2 bases outside the gene matches. The CDR3 is 12 amino acids.

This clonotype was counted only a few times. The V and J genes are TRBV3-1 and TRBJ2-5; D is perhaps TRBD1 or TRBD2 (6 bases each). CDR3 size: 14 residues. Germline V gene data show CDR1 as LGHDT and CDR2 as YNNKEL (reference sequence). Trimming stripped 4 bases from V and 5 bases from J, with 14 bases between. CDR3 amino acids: CASSLFGGPETQYF. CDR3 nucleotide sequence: TGTGCCAGCAGCCTGTTTGGGGGGCCTGAGACCCAGTACTTC.

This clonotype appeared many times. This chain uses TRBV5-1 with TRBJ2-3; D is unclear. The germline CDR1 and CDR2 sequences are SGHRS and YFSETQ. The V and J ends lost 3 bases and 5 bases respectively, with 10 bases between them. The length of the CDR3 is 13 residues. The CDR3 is CASSYGPEDTQYF. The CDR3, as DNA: TGCGCCAGCAGCTACGGGCCCGAAGATACGCAGTATTTT. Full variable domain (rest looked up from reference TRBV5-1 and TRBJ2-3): KAGVTQTPRYLIKTRGQQVTLSCSPISGHRSVSWYQQTPGQGLQFLFEYFSETQRNKGNFPGRFSGRQFSNSRSEMNVSTLELGDSALYLCASSYGPEDTQYFGPGTRLTVL.

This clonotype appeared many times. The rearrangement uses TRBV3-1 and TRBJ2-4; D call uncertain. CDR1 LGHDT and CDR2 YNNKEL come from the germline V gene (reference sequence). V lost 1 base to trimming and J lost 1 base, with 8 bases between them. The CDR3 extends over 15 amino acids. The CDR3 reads CASSQVQSAKNIQYF. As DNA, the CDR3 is TGTGCCAGCAGCCAAGTCCAGTCGGCCAAAAACATTCAGTACTTC.

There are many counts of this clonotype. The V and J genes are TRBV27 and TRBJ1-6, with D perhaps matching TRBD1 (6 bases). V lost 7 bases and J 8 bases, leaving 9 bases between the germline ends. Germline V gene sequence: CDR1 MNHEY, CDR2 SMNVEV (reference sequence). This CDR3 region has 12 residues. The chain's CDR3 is CASKGQYSPLHF. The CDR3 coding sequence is TGTGCCAGCAAAGGACAGTATTCACCCCTCCACTTT.

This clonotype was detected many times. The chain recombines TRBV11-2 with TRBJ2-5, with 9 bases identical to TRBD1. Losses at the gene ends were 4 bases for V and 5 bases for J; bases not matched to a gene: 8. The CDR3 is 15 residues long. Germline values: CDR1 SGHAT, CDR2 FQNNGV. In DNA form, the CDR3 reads TGTGCCAGCAGCTCTTACAGGGGGCGTAGGGAGACCCAGTACTTC. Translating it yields CASSSYRGRRETQYF.

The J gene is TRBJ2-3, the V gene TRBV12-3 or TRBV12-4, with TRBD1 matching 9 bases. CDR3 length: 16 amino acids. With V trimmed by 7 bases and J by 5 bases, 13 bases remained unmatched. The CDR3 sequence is CASTPRGRTGVDTQYF. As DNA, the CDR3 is TGTGCCAGCACCCCCCGTGGTCGGACAGGGGTAGATACGCAGTATTTT.

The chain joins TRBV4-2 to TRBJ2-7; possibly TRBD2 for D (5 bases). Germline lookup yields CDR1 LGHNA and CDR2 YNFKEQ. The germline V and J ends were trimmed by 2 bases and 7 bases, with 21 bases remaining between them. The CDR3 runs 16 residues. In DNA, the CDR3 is TGTGCCAGCAGCCAATTCGGGGAGAACCCTCCGGGGGAGCAGTACTTC. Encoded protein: CASSQFGENPPGEQYF.

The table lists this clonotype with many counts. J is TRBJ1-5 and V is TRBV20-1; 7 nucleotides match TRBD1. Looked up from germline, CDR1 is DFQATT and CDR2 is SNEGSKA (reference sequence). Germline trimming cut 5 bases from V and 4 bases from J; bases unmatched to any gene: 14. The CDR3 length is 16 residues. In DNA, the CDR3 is TGCAGTGCTCAACGAGGGGGCTTCGACTCAAATCAGCCCCAGCATTTT. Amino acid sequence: CSAQRGGFDSNQPQHF.

CDR3 sequence (DNA): TGTGCCAGCAGCCCCCCCCCAGGGAACAATGAGCAGTTCTTC. As protein: CASSPPPGNNEQFF. This chain uses TRBV7-2 with TRBJ2-1; possible D gene TRBD1, 5 bases. There are 14 residues in the CDR3. The germline V and J ends were trimmed by 5 bases and 5 bases, with 13 bases remaining between them. Per the germline V gene, CDR1 is SGHTA and CDR2 is FQGNSA.

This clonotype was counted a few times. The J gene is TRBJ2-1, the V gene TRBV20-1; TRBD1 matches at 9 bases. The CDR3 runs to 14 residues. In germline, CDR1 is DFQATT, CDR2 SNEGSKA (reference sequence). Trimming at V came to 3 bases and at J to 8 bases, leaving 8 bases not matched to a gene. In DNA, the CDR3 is TGCAGTGCTAGCAGGACAGGGGCTAACTATGAGCAGTTCTTC. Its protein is CSASRTGANYEQFF.

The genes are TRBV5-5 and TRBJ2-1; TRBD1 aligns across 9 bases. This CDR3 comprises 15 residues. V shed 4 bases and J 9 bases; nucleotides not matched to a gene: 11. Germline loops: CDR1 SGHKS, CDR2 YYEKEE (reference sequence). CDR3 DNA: TGTGCCAGCAGCCTCGGACAGGGGCGACTGGGTGAGCAGTTCTTC. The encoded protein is CASSLGQGRLGEQFF.

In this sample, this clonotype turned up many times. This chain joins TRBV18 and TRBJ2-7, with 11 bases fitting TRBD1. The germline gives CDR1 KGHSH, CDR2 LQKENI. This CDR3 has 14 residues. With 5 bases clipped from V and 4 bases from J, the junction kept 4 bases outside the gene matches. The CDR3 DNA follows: TGTGCCAGCTCAAATGGACAGGGGGCGTACGAGCAGTACTTC. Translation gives CASSNGQGAYEQYF.

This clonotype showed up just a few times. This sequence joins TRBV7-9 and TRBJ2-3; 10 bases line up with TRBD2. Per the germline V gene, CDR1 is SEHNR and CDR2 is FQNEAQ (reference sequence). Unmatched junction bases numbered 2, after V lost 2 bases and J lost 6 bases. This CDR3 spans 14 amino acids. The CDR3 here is CASSLSTSGDTQYF. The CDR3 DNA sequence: TGTGCCAGCAGCTTATCGACTAGCGGGGATACGCAGTATTTT.

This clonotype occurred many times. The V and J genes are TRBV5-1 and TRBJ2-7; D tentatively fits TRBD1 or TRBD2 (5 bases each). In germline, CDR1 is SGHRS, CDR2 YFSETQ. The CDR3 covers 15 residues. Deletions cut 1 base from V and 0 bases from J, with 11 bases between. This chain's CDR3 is CASSLSGQSSYEQYF. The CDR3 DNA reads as TGCGCCAGCAGCTTGTCGGGGCAGAGCTCCTACGAGCAGTACTTC.

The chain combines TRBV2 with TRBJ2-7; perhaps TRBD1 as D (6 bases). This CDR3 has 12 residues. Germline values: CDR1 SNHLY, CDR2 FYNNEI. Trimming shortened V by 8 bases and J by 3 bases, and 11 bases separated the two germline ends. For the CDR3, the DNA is TGTGCCAGCTTGGACAGCCGCTACGAGCAGTACTTC. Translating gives CASLDSRYEQYF.

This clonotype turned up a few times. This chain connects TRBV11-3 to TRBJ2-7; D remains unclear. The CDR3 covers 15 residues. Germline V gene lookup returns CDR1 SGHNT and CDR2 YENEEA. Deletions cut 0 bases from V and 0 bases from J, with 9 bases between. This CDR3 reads CASSLDHGPSYEQYF. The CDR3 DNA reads TGTGCCAGCAGCTTAGATCACGGGCCCTCCTACGAGCAGTACTTC.

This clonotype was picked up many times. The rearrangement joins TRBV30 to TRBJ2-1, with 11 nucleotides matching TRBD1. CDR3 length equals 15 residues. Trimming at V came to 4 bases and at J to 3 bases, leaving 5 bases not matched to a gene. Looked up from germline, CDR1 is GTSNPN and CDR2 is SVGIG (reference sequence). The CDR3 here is CAWIYGTGGYNEQFF. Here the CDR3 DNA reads TGTGCCTGGATCTACGGGACAGGGGGCTACAATGAGCAGTTCTTC.

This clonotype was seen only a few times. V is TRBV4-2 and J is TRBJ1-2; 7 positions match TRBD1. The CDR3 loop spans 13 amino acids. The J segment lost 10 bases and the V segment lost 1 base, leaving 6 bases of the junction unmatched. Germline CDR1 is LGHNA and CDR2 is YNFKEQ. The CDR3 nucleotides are TGTGCCAGCAGCCAAGGACAGGGTATTGACTACACCTTC. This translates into CASSQGQGIDYTF.